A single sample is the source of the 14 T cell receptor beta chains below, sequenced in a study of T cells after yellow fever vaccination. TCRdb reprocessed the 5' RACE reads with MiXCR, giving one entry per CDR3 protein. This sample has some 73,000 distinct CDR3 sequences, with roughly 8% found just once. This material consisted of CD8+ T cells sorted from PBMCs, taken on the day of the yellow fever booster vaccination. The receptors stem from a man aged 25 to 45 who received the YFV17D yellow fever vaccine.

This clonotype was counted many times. In DNA form, the CDR3 reads TGCGCCAGCAGCTTGGGGCAGGGTCAAAACGAGCAGTACTTC. Its translation is CASSLGQGQNEQYF. The chain joins TRBV5-1 to TRBJ2-7, with D possibly matching TRBD1 (5 bases). The germline V gene has CDR1 SGHRS and CDR2 YFSETQ. The CDR3 consists of 14 residues. V was cut by 0 bases and J by 5 bases, with 12 bases left in between.

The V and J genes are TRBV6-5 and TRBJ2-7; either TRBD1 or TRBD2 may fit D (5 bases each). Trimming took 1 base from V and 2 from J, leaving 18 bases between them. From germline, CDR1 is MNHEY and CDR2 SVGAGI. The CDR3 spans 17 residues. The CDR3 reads CASSYWAAGKGPYEQYF. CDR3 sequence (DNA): TGTGCCAGCAGTTACTGGGCGGCCGGAAAGGGACCCTACGAGCAGTACTTC.

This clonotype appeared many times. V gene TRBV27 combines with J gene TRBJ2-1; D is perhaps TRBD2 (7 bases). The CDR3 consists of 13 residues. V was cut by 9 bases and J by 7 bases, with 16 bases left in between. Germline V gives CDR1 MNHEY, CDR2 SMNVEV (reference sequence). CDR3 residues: CASRGLAENEQFF. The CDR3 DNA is TGTGCCAGTCGGGGGCTAGCGGAAAATGAGCAGTTCTTC.

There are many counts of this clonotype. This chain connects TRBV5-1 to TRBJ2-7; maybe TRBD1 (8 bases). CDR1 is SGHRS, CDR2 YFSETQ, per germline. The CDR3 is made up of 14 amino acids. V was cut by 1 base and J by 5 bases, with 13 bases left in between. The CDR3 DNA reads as TGCGCCAGCAGCTTGACAGGGGGAGGGAACGAGCAGTACTTC. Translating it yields CASSLTGGGNEQYF.

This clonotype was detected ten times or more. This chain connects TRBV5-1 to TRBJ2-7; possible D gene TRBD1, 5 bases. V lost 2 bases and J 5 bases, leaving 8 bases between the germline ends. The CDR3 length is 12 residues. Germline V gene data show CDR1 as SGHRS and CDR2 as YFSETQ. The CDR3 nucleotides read TGCGCCAGCAGCTTCCAGGGCGACGAGCAGTACTTC. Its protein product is CASSFQGDEQYF.

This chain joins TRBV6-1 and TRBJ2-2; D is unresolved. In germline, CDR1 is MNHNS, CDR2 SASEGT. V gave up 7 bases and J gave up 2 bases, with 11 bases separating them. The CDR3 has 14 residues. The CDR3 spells CASTDFQNTGELFF. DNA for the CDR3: TGTGCCAGCACCGATTTCCAAAACACCGGGGAGCTGTTTTTT.

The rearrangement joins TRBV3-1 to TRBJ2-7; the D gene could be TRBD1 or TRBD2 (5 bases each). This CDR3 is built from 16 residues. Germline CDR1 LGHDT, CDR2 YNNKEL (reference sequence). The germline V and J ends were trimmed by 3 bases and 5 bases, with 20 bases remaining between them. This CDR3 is CASSHLPGLGSNEQYF. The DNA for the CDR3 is TGTGCCAGCAGCCATCTCCCAGGGCTTGGGAGTAACGAGCAGTACTTC.

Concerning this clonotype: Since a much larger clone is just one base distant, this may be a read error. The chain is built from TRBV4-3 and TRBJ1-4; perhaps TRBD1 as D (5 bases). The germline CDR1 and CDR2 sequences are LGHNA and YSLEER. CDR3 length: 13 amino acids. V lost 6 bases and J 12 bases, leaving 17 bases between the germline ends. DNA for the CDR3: TGCGCCAGCAGTCTAACCCAAGGGGTAGAACTGTTTTTT. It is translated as CASSLTQGVELFF.

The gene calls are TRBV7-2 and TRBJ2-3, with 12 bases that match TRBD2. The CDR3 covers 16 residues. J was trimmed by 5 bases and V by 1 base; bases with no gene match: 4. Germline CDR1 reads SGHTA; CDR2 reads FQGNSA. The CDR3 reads CASSLGLAGGKDTQYF. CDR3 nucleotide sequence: TGTGCCAGCAGCTTAGGGCTAGCGGGAGGGAAAGATACGCAGTATTTT.

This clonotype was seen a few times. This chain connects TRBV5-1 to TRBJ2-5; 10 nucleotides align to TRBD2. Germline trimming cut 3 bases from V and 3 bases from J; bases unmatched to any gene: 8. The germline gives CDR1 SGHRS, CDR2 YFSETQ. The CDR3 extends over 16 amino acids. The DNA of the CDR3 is TGCGCCAGCAGCTCCAGACTAGCGGGCCCGAAAGAGACCCAGTACTTC. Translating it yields CASSSRLAGPKETQYF.

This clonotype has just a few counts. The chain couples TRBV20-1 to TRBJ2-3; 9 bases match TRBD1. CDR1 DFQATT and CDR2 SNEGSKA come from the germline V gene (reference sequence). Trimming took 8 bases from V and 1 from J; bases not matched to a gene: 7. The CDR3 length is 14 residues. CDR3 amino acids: CSSWTGAGTDTQYF. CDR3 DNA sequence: TGCAGTTCCTGGACAGGGGCCGGCACAGATACGCAGTATTTT.

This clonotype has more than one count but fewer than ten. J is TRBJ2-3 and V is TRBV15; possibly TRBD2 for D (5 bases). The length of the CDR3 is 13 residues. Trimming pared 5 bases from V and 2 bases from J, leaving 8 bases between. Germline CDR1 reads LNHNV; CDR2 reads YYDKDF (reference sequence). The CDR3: CATSPGYTDTQYF. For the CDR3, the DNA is TGTGCCACCAGCCCGGGATACACAGATACGCAGTATTTT. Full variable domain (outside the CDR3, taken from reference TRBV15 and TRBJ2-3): DAMVIQNPRYQVTQFGKPVTLSCSQTLNHNVMYWYQQKSSQAPKLLFHYYDKDFNNEADTPDNFQSRRPNTSFCFLDIRSPGLGDTAMYLCATSPGYTDTQYFGPGTRLTVL.

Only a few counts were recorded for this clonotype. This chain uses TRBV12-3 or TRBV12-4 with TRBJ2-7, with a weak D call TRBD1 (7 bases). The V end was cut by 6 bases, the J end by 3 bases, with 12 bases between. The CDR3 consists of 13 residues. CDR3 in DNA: TGTGCCAGCAGCGCGGGACAGATCTACGAGCAGTACTTC. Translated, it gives CASSAGQIYEQYF.

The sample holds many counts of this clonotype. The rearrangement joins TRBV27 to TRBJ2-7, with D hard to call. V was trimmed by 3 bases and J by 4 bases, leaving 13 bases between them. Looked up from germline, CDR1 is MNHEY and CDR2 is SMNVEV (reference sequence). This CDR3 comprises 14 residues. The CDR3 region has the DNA TGTGCCAGCAGTTTTAAAGGTTCGGAATACGAGCAGTACTTC. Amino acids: CASSFKGSEYEQYF.